The clone carrying this TCR beta chain was seen ten or more times. The antigen remains unidentified. With 3 bases clipped from V and 2 bases from J, the junction kept 3 bases outside the gene matches. This CDR3 is built from 16 residues. Germline loops: CDR1 KGHDR, CDR2 SFDVKD. The source of the sample is a study of molecular identifiers for immune sequencing clone quantification. Study details: RNA, taken in replicates from approximately 20,000 or 100,000 naive CD8 cells, was split five ways, with four sequenced.

Study-level points and caveats: Jurkat TCR RNA spiked in from one cell reportedly remained identifiable amid about a million naive cells. With a barcode shared among identical TCR molecules, highly expanded clone sizes could be underestimated.

Bulk TCR libraries used previously described methods and listed TCR primers. TCRdb redid the calling of the PCR reads with MiXCR, one entry per CDR3 protein. The table lists some 650,000 distinct CDR3 sequences, 15% to 20% of them singletons. V and J are TRBV24-1 and TRBJ2-5; 12 bases match TRBD2. This sequence originates from a human donor in good health. Some libraries in this study had Jurkat cell RNA spiked in. Sequenced: naive CD8+ T cells from blood, with Jurkat cell RNA spiked in. Regarding subset: FACS-sorted CD8+CD4-CCR7+CD45RA+ naive T cells. The CDR3 region is CATSDVTSGGQETQYF. CDR3 DNA sequence: TGTGCCACCAGTGATGTGACTAGCGGGGGACAAGAGACCCAGTACTTC.